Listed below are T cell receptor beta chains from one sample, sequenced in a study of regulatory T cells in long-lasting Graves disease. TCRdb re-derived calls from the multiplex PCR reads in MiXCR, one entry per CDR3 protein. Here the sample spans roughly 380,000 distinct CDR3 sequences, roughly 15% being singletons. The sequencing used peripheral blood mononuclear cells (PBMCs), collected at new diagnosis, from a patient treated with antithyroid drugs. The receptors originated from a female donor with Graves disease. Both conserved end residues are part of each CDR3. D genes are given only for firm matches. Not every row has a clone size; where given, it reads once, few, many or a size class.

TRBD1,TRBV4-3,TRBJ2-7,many,CASSRQDREKQYF,TGCGCCAGCAGCCGACAGGACAGGGAAAAGCAGTACTTC
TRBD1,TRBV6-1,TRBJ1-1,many,CATEGQGNTEAFF,TGTGCCACCGAAGGACAGGGGAACACTGAAGCTTTCTTT
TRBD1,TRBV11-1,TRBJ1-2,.,CASSSQRQGQHGYTF,TGTGCCAGCAGCAGCCAAAGACAGGGGCAACATGGCTACACCTTC
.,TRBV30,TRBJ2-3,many,CALEAGRDRDTQYF,TGTGCCCTGGAGGCGGGGCGGGATAGGGATACGCAGTATTTT
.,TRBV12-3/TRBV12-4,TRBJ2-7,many,CASLEGSSLSYEQYF,TGTGCCAGCCTTGAGGGGTCCTCCTTATCCTACGAGCAGTACTTC
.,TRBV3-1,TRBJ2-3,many,CASSPLGGSADTQYF,TGTGCCAGCAGCCCACTAGGAGGGAGTGCAGATACGCAGTATTTT
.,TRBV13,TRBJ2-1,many,CASSNGLMKVF,TGTGCCAGCAGTAATGGACTAATGAAGGTCTTC
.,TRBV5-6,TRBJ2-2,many,CASSLGGRYTGELFF,TGTGCCAGCAGCTTGGGCGGACGGTACACCGGGGAGCTGTTTTTT
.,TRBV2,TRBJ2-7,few,CASRRGTYEQYF,TGTGCCAGCCGGAGGGGCACCTACGAGCAGTACTTC
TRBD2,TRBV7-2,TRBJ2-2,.,CASSLTYYGRRVNTGELFF,TGTGCCAGCAGCCTAACGTATTACGGGAGGCGGGTGAACACCGGGGAGCTGTTTTTT
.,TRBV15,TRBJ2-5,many,CATSRVTWRFQETQYF,TGTGCCACCAGCAGAGTGACATGGAGGTTCCAAGAGACCCAGTACTTC
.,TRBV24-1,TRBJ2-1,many,CATSASDFSYNEQFF,TGTGCCACCAGTGCCTCAGACTTCTCCTACAATGAGCAGTTCTTC
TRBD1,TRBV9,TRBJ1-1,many,CASSVSQGAGEAFF,TGTGCCAGCAGCGTATCCCAGGGGGCCGGTGAAGCTTTCTTT